These 7 T cell receptor beta chains came from one sample sequenced in a study of shared clonotypes between healthy human individuals. Generated by immunoSEQ multiplex PCR, the TCRdb table keeps only in-frame clones and is missing some. The sample records approximately 740,000 clones, less than 85% being singletons. Sequencing was performed on memory CD4+ T cells sorted from blood. The subset is: CD45RA-negative fraction. The receptors derive from a young woman in good health.

This chain connects TRBV7-8 to TRBJ2-3; D is possibly TRBD2 (7 bases). The CDR3 runs to 18 residues. Germline V gene lookup returns CDR1 SGHVS and CDR2 FQNEAQ. Trimming took off 5 bases at V and 0 bases at J, with 21 bases between the two ends. CDR3 region: CASSAHRVRGPSTDTQYF. The CDR3 DNA reads TGTGCCAGCAGCGCCCACAGGGTGCGGGGGCCGAGCACAGATACGCAGTATTTT.

The CDR3 reads CASSQAKTSVYEQFF. The CDR3 DNA reads TGCGCCAGCAGCCAAGCTAAGACTAGCGTTTATGAGCAGTTCTTC. The chain employs TRBV4-1 and TRBJ2-1, with 8 bases fitting TRBD2. This CDR3 contains 15 residues. J gave up 8 bases and V 1 base, and 7 bases lay outside the gene matches. Germline V gene sequence: CDR1 MGHRA, CDR2 YSYEKL.

CDR3 in DNA: TGTGCCAGCAGCCCTTCAAGGCGGACCGGCGAGCAGTACTTC. Its protein product is CASSPSRRTGEQYF. The genes are TRBV5-5 and TRBJ2-7, with D uncertain. CDR1 is SGHKS and CDR2 is YYEKEE in the germline V gene (reference sequence). V was pared by 4 bases and J by 6 bases, with 17 bases between. The length of the CDR3 is 14 residues. The whole variable domain, filled in from reference TRBV5-5 and TRBJ2-7, reads DAGVTQSPTHLIKTRGQQVTLRCSPISGHKSVSWYQQVLGQGPQFIFQYYEKEERGRGNFPDRFSARQFPNYSSELNVNALLLGDSALYLCASSPSRRTGEQYFGPGTRLTVT.

The chain links TRBV5-4 to TRBJ2-2; 11 nucleotides match TRBD2. The V and J ends lost 3 bases and 7 bases, in that order; junction bases with no gene match: 5. Germline CDR1 and CDR2: SGHNT and YYREEE (reference sequence). The CDR3 loop spans 15 amino acids. CDR3 in DNA: TGTGCCAGCAGCTCCGCTAGCGGGAGGATCGGGGAGCTGTTTTTT. The encoded protein is CASSSASGRIGELFF.

The DNA of the CDR3 is TGTGCCAGCAGCCAACCAACCCTGACGCAGTATTTT. This translates into CASSQPTLTQYF. The J gene is TRBJ2-3, the V gene TRBV28; D gene ambiguous. This CDR3 region has 12 residues. V dropped 6 bases and J dropped 9 bases, with 13 bases sitting between them. CDR1 and CDR2 (germline): MDHEN, SYDVKM.

This chain joins TRBV7-9 and TRBJ1-1; D ambiguous. The CDR3 length is 14 residues. Trimming stripped 9 bases from V and 0 bases from J, with 14 bases between. From germline, CDR1 is SEHNR and CDR2 FQNEAQ (reference sequence). Here the CDR3 reads CASRSAFMNTEAFF. CDR3 DNA sequence: TGTGCCAGTCGGTCAGCCTTCATGAACACTGAAGCTTTCTTT.

The rearrangement links TRBV25-1 to TRBJ2-5; the match to TRBD2 covers 7 bases. Germline CDR1 and CDR2: MGHDK and SYGVNS. The V segment lost 5 bases and the J segment 7 bases; nucleotides outside the gene matches: 19. The CDR3 spans 17 residues. The CDR3 reads CASSRPSGALAGVTQYF. In DNA form, the CDR3 reads TGTGCCAGCAGTCGACCTAGCGGAGCCCTAGCTGGAGTGACCCAGTACTTC. The whole variable domain, filled in from reference TRBV25-1 and TRBJ2-5, reads EADIYQTPRYLVIGTGKKITLECSQTMGHDKMYWYQQDPGMELHLIHYSYGVNSTEKGDLSSESTVSRIRTEHFPLTLESARPSHTSQYLCASSRPSGALAGVTQYFGPGTRLLVL.